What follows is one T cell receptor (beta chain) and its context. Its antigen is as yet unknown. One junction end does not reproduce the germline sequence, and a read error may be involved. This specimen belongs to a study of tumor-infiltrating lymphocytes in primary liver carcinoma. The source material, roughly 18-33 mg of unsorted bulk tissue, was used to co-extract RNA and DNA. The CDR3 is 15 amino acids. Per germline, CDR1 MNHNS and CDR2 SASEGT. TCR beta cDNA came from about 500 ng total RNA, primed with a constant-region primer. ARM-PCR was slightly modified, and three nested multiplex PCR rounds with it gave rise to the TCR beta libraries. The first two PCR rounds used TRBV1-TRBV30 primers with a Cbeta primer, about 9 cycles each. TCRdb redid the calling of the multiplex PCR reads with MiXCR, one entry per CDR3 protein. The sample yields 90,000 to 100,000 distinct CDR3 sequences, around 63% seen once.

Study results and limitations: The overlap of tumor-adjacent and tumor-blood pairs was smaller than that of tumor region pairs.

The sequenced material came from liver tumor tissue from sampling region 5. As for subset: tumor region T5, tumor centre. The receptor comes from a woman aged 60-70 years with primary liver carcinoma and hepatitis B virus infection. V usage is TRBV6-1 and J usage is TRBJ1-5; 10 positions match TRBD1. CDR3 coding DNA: TGTGCCAGTAGTGAAGAGACAGGGGGCAATAAGCCCCAGCATTTT. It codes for CASSEETGGNKPQHF.